This passage covers 32 T cell receptor beta chains from one sample sequenced in a study of blood T cell repertoires in COVID-19. TCRdb keeps only in-frame clones here, not all; method: immunoSEQ multiplex PCR. The sample has 100,000 to 150,000 clones, 82% seen once; the top ten hold 9% to 14%. The material sequenced was peripheral blood. These receptors came from a human donor in a cohort sampled during active COVID-19.

This chain uses TRBV19 with TRBJ2-2, with TRBD1 as a possible D gene (6 bases). Trimming left V 3 bases short and J 1 base short, with 9 bases between. Germline lookup yields CDR1 LNHDA and CDR2 SQIVND (reference sequence). The length of the CDR3 is 15 residues. The CDR3 coding sequence is TGTGCCAGTAGTATCCAACAGGGGAACACCGGGGAGCTGTTTTTT. This encodes CASSIQQGNTGELFF.

The CDR3 coding sequence is TGTGCCAGCAGTTGGGGACAGGGGGCTTCACCCCTCCACTTT. It yields the protein CASSWGQGASPLHF. The J gene is TRBJ1-6, the V gene TRBV6-2 or TRBV6-3; TRBD1 aligns across 12 bases. V trimming: 4 bases; J trimming: 9 bases; junction bases outside the gene matches: 1. Germline assignment: CDR1 MNHEY and CDR2 SVGEGT. The CDR3 contains 14 residues.

This rearrangement joins TRBV7-6 to TRBJ2-7; 9 bases line up with TRBD1. The germline gives CDR1 SGHVS, CDR2 FNYEAQ. Trimming cost V 4 bases and J 7 bases; bases outside gene matches: 8. The CDR3 runs to 14 residues. The CDR3 protein is CASSSQQGAEEQYF. DNA of the CDR3: TGTGCCAGCAGCTCTCAACAGGGGGCGGAGGAGCAGTACTTC.

There are many counts of this clone. For the CDR3, the DNA is TGTGCCAGGACGAATGGGCCTCATCGACAGTTCGGCAATCAGCCCCAGCATTTT. Protein product: CARTNGPHRQFGNQPQHF. The rearrangement links TRBV5-4 to TRBJ1-5; D perhaps matches TRBD1 (5 bases). CDR3 length: 18 residues. Germline CDR1 is SGHNT and CDR2 is YYREEE (reference sequence). V was shortened by 8 bases and J by 2 bases, with 26 bases between the two germline ends.

This clone occurred a few times. The chain links TRBV11-2 to TRBJ2-7; D is unresolved. Trimming took off 0 bases at V and 3 bases at J, with 12 bases between the two ends. The CDR3 consists of 15 residues. Germline V gives CDR1 SGHAT, CDR2 FQNNGV. The CDR3 loop is CASSLEIGPLYEQYF. CDR3 in DNA: TGTGCCAGCAGCTTAGAAATCGGTCCCCTCTACGAGCAGTACTTC.

The V gene is TRBV5-1, the J gene TRBJ2-5, with TRBD2 matching over 8 bases. CDR1 SGHRS and CDR2 YFSETQ come from the germline V gene. The CDR3 runs to 16 residues. V gave up 2 bases and J gave up 1 base; unmatched junction bases: 7. The CDR3 nucleotides are TGCGCCAGCAGCTTCCCCGCGGGGGGCTCCCAAGAGACCCAGTACTTC. Its translation: CASSFPAGGSQETQYF.

The V gene is TRBV4-1, the J gene TRBJ2-7, with 10 bases fitting TRBD1. CDR1 MGHRA and CDR2 YSYEKL come from the germline V gene. V shed 0 bases, J shed 3 bases, and the junction held 2 bases outside the gene matches. The CDR3 contains 15 residues. CDR3 DNA sequence: TGCGCCAGCAGCCAAGATGGGACAGGGGACTACGAGCAGTACTTC. It is translated as CASSQDGTGDYEQYF.

V is TRBV6-5 and J is TRBJ1-1, with TRBD1 as a possible D gene (6 bases). CDR1 and CDR2 (germline): MNHEY, SVGAGI. The CDR3 is 14 residues long. Between the trimmed V and J ends, which lost 2 bases and 5 bases, there was a span of 12 bases. This chain's CDR3 is CASSYNQGRTEAFF. In nucleotides, the CDR3 is TGTGCCAGCAGTTACAATCAGGGGCGGACTGAAGCTTTCTTT.

The chain couples TRBV3-1 (or the pseudogene TRBV3-2) to TRBJ2-7; D perhaps matches TRBD1 (6 bases). The germline V gene encodes CDR1 LGHDT and CDR2 YNNKEL (reference sequence). The V and J ends lost 4 bases and 8 bases respectively, with 12 bases between them. This CDR3 is 12 amino acids long. DNA of the CDR3: TGTGCCAGCAGCCTACAGGGAATGCAGCAGTACTTC. Its protein is CASSLQGMQQYF.

The V gene is TRBV5-1, the J gene TRBJ2-1; 11 nucleotides agree with TRBD2. The CDR3 consists of 18 residues. Germline CDR1 is SGHRS and CDR2 is YFSETQ. The V segment lost 4 bases and the J segment 5 bases; nucleotides outside the gene matches: 14. The CDR3 bases are TGCGCCAGCAGCCGAAAACGCTCTAGCGGGGGGCCTGACAATGAGCAGTTCTTC. Amino acids: CASSRKRSSGGPDNEQFF.

The chain employs TRBV28 and TRBJ1-2, with D uncertain. Trimming shortened V by 7 bases and J by 7 bases, and 13 bases separated the two germline ends. CDR3 length: 12 residues. From germline, CDR1 is MDHEN and CDR2 SYDVKM. CDR3 coding DNA: TGTGCCAGCAAGAAAACACAGAGTGGCTACACCTTC. Translating gives CASKKTQSGYTF.

This clone has more than one count but fewer than ten. This chain connects TRBV5-6 to TRBJ1-6; 9 bases align to TRBD1. Germline-derived CDR1 and CDR2 are SGHDT and YYEEEE. CDR3 length equals 16 residues. Trimming removed 1 base from V and 6 bases from J; junction bases left unmatched: 5. Here the CDR3 DNA reads TGTGCCAGCAGCTTGTATACGGGACAGGGTAATTCACCCCTCCACTTT. Amino acids: CASSLYTGQGNSPLHF.

The V and J genes are TRBV5-5 and TRBJ2-7; TRBD1 matches 7 bases. The germline gives CDR1 SGHKS, CDR2 YYEKEE (reference sequence). CDR3 length equals 14 residues. With 4 bases clipped from V and 3 bases from J, the junction kept 7 bases outside the gene matches. Here the CDR3 reads CASSPLDRDYEQYF. DNA for the CDR3: TGTGCCAGCAGCCCTCTCGACAGGGACTACGAGCAGTACTTC. The variable domain in full, completed from reference TRBV5-5 and TRBJ2-7, reads DAGVTQSPTHLIKTRGQQVTLRCSPISGHKSVSWYQQVLGQGPQFIFQYYEKEERGRGNFPDRFSARQFPNYSSELNVNALLLGDSALYLCASSPLDRDYEQYFGPGTRLTVT.

This chain connects TRBV6-5 to TRBJ1-1; D uncertain. The germline V and J ends were trimmed by 5 bases and 1 base, with 5 bases remaining between them. Germline V gene sequence: CDR1 MNHEY, CDR2 SVGAGI. The CDR3 spans 12 residues. The CDR3 here is CASSLSNTEAFF. The CDR3 DNA reads as TGTGCCAGCAGTCTTTCGAACACTGAAGCTTTCTTT.

The chain is built from TRBV6-5 and TRBJ2-7, with a tentative D call TRBD2 (6 bases). Deletions cut 0 bases from V and 3 bases from J, with 9 bases between. The CDR3 covers 14 residues. CDR1 is MNHEY, CDR2 SVGAGI, per germline. CDR3 DNA: TGTGCCAGCAGTTACTCGGCGGGAATCTACGAGCAGTACTTC. Protein sequence: CASSYSAGIYEQYF.

This chain uses TRBV7-9 with TRBJ1-1; D remains unclear. Trimming took 5 bases from V and 6 from J, leaving 13 bases between them. Germline CDR1 is SEHNR and CDR2 is FQNEAQ (reference sequence). The CDR3 is made up of 13 amino acids. CDR3 protein: CASSQHTRPEAFF. CDR3 coding DNA: TGTGCCAGCAGCCAACACACCAGGCCTGAAGCTTTCTTT.

J is TRBJ1-4 and V is TRBV18; TRBD1 is a possible D gene (6 bases). The CDR3 spans 15 residues. Germline V CDR1 and CDR2: KGHSH, LQKENI. V lost 4 bases, J lost 5 bases, and 14 bases lay in between. The CDR3 protein is CASSRPGQTNEKLFF. The CDR3 coding sequence is TGTGCCAGCTCACGACCGGGACAAACGAATGAAAAACTGTTTTTT.

V and J are TRBV18 and TRBJ1-4; D remains ambiguous. The CDR3 extends over 14 amino acids. The germline gives CDR1 KGHSH, CDR2 LQKENI. Trimming removed 3 bases from V and 10 bases from J, with 15 bases in between. CDR3 bases: TGTGCCAGCTCACCCGATCTAAGGTCGGGAAAACTGTTTTTT. Translated, it gives CASSPDLRSGKLFF.

The V gene is TRBV28, the J gene TRBJ2-5; 8 bases line up with TRBD1. CDR3 length: 15 residues. The junction had 9 bases not matched to a gene; V was cut back by 6 bases and J by 3 bases. The germline V gene has CDR1 MDHEN and CDR2 SYDVKM. The CDR3 is CASSQDRAGEETQYF. CDR3 nucleotides: TGTGCCAGCAGCCAGGACAGGGCGGGCGAAGAGACCCAGTACTTC.

This clone turned up a few times. This sequence joins TRBV7-9 and TRBJ1-4; 7 bases match TRBD1. The CDR3 runs 15 residues. V trimming: 5 bases; J trimming: 1 base; junction bases outside the gene matches: 4. Germline assignment: CDR1 SEHNR and CDR2 FQNEAQ (reference sequence). This chain's CDR3 is CASSGYRGTNEKLFF. CDR3 sequence (DNA): TGTGCCAGCAGCGGATACAGGGGAACTAATGAAAAACTGTTTTTT.

The V call is TRBV15, the J call TRBJ2-1; 12 nucleotides match TRBD2. V shed 5 bases and J 4 bases; nucleotides not matched to a gene: 3. Per germline, CDR1 LNHNV and CDR2 YYDKDF (reference sequence). This CDR3 spans 15 amino acids. CDR3 sequence (DNA): TGTGCCACCAGCCCCGGGACTAGCGGGTACAATGAGCAGTTCTTC. It yields the protein CATSPGTSGYNEQFF.

V is TRBV3-1 (or the pseudogene TRBV3-2) and J is TRBJ1-3; D is unclear. The length of the CDR3 is 14 residues. Trimming left V 1 base short and J 0 bases short, with 4 bases between. Germline assignment: CDR1 LGHDT and CDR2 YNNKEL (reference sequence). CDR3 nucleotide sequence: TGTGCCAGCAGCCAAGTCAGCTCTGGAAACACCATATATTTT. The encoded protein is CASSQVSSGNTIYF.

The rearrangement links TRBV9 to TRBJ1-1, with D unclear. Germline CDR1 and CDR2: SGDLS and YYNGEE. This CDR3 is built from 15 residues. V dropped 0 bases and J dropped 1 base, with 10 bases sitting between them. The CDR3 spells CASSVDGNSNTEAFF. The CDR3 DNA sequence: TGTGCCAGCAGCGTAGACGGGAACTCGAACACTGAAGCTTTCTTT.

This sequence joins TRBV6-5 and TRBJ1-5; TRBD1 might be the D (5 bases). This CDR3 spans 14 amino acids. Germline loops: CDR1 MNHEY, CDR2 SVGAGI. Trimming took 7 bases from V and 2 from J, leaving 12 bases between them. The CDR3 is CASKNRSGNQPQHF. The CDR3, as DNA: TGTGCCAGCAAAAACAGGTCCGGCAATCAGCCCCAGCATTTT.

The rearrangement uses TRBV7-2 and TRBJ1-4, with 10 bases lining up with TRBD1. The germline gives CDR1 SGHTA, CDR2 FQGNSA. J gave up 6 bases and V 5 bases, and 9 bases lay outside the gene matches. This CDR3 is 16 amino acids long. The CDR3 sequence: CASSPTGQGSYEKLFF. CDR3 sequence (DNA): TGTGCCAGCAGCCCAACGGGACAGGGGTCCTATGAAAAACTGTTTTTT.

CDR3 bases: TGTGCCAGCAGCCCGGGGGGGACCGATGGCTACACCTTC. This sequence encodes CASSPGGTDGYTF. J is TRBJ1-2 and V is TRBV11-2; maybe TRBD1 (5 bases). CDR1 and CDR2 (germline): SGHAT, FQNNGV. The V end was cut by 5 bases, the J end by 6 bases, with 13 bases between. The CDR3 consists of 13 residues.

The chain combines TRBV3-1 (or the pseudogene TRBV3-2) with TRBJ2-7, with TRBD1 as a possible D gene (5 bases). V was clipped by 2 bases and J by 2 bases, with 10 bases between them. This CDR3 region has 14 residues. CDR1 is LGHDT, CDR2 YNNKEL, per germline (reference sequence). This CDR3 is CASSQLQGAYEQYF. CDR3 nucleotide sequence: TGTGCCAGCAGCCAACTACAAGGGGCCTACGAGCAGTACTTC.

This clone was detected a few times. The chain's CDR3 is CASRSAVTQYF. CDR3 bases: TGTGCCAGCAGATCGGCGGTCACCCAGTACTTC. The V and J genes are TRBV25-1 and TRBJ2-5, with D unresolved. CDR1 is MGHDK, CDR2 SYGVNS, per germline. This CDR3 region has 11 residues. V dropped 6 bases and J dropped 8 bases, with 10 bases sitting between them.

This clone showed up just a few times. Written as DNA, the CDR3 is TGTGCCAGCGGAAGTAAGGAGACCGGGGAGCTGTTTTTT. This sequence encodes CASGSKETGELFF. This chain connects TRBV2 to TRBJ2-2; no clear D. The V end lost 8 bases, the J end lost 5 bases, and 12 bases lay between the germline ends. The CDR3 consists of 13 residues. Germline V gene sequence: CDR1 SNHLY, CDR2 FYNNEI.

The CDR3 loop reads CASSVEQETQYF. DNA for the CDR3: TGTGCCAGCAGCGTAGAACAGGAGACCCAGTACTTC. The chain carries TRBV9 and TRBJ2-5; the D is unclear. Trimming took off 0 bases at V and 5 bases at J, with 5 bases between the two ends. This CDR3 has 12 residues. Germline lookup yields CDR1 SGDLS and CDR2 YYNGEE.

This clone showed up just a few times. V is TRBV4-3 and J is TRBJ2-1; 10 positions match TRBD2. J gave up 9 bases and V 5 bases, and 13 bases lay outside the gene matches. CDR3 size: 16 residues. From germline, CDR1 is LGHNA and CDR2 YSLEER. The CDR3 region has the DNA TGCGCCAGCAGCGCTGACTCGCGAGCGGGGGGGCGTGAGCAGTTCTTC. Translated, it gives CASSADSRAGGREQFF.

V usage is TRBV12-3 or TRBV12-4 and J usage is TRBJ1-1; D not resolved. The CDR3 sequence is 12 residues long. V lost 1 base to trimming and J lost 5 bases, with 5 bases between them. The DNA of the CDR3 is TGTGCCAGCAGTTTAGAGAGGACTGAAGCTTTCTTT. It encodes CASSLERTEAFF.